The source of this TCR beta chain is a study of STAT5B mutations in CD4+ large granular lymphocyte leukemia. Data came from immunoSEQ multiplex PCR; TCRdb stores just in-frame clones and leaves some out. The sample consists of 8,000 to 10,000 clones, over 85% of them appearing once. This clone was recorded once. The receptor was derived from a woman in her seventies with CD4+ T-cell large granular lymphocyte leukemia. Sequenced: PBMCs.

The CDR3 DNA follows: TGTGCCAGCAGTTCAGAGTCCGGCACTGAAGCTTTCTTT. This gives the protein CASSSESGTEAFF. The chain has TRBV6-6 and TRBJ1-1; no clear D gene. This CDR3 region has 13 residues. The ends were cut back, 4 bases at V and 4 bases at J, with 10 bases in the middle. Germline loops: CDR1 MNHNY, CDR2 SVGAGI (reference sequence).